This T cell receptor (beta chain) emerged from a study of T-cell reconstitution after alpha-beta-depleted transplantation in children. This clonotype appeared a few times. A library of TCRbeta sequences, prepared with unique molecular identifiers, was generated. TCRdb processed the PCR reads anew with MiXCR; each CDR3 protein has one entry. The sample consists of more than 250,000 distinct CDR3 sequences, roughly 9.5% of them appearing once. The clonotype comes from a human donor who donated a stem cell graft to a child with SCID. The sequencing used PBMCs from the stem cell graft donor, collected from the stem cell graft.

The CDR3 loop is CATLGQAENTEAFF. The CDR3, as DNA: TGTGCCACTCTCGGACAGGCCGAGAACACTGAAGCTTTCTTT. V is TRBV6-1 and J is TRBJ1-1, with 7 bases aligning to TRBD1. CDR3 length equals 14 residues. Germline CDR1 is MNHNS and CDR2 is SASEGT. V was pared by 10 bases and J by 1 base, with 9 bases of the junction left unmatched.